Each of the 24 T cell receptor beta chains below was sequenced from the same sample in a study of T-cell memory formation after mild COVID-19. Via MiXCR, TCRdb re-called the 5' RACE reads, giving one row per CDR3 protein. Of approximately 60,000 distinct CDR3 sequences listed, about 9.4% are singletons. The source material was PBMCs or a T cell subset sorted from them (not recorded which). These receptors were collected from a man aged 18-30 years who had mild COVID-19 (a few samples of this study predate the infection). Cell type and time point are not known.

Written as DNA, the CDR3 is TGTGCCAGCAGCAAAGACTTCCAGCCGGACAATGAGCAGTTCTTC. Translated: CASSKDFQPDNEQFF. This chain links TRBV7-8 with TRBJ2-1; D call uncertain. CDR1 and CDR2 from the germline V gene are SGHVS and FQNEAQ. Between the trimmed V and J ends, which lost 5 bases and 5 bases, there was a span of 16 bases. The CDR3 extends over 15 amino acids.

This clonotype was seen more than once but under ten times. V gene TRBV4-1 combines with J gene TRBJ1-6, with 9 bases fitting TRBD1. The CDR3 covers 15 residues. Germline assignment: CDR1 MGHRA and CDR2 YSYEKL. The ends lost 3 bases at V and 5 bases at J; junction bases unmatched: 2. The CDR3 here is CASSQGDRDNSPLHF. CDR3 in DNA: TGCGCCAGCAGCCAGGGGGACAGGGATAATTCACCCCTCCACTTT.

The chain uses TRBV3-1 and TRBJ2-2, with D hard to call. Between the trimmed V and J ends, which lost 1 base and 1 base, there was a span of 4 bases. The CDR3 is 14 residues long. Germline CDR1 and CDR2: LGHDT and YNNKEL (reference sequence). The CDR3: CASSQVLNTGELFF. The CDR3 DNA follows: TGTGCCAGCAGCCAAGTTCTGAACACCGGGGAGCTGTTTTTT.

This clonotype has a handful of counts. CDR3 bases: TGTGCCAGCAGCTTGTTCTCAGGGATGAACACTGAAGCTTTCTTT. Encoded protein: CASSLFSGMNTEAFF. The J gene is TRBJ1-1, the V gene TRBV5-5; the D gene is possibly TRBD1 (5 bases). This CDR3 contains 15 residues. With 1 base removed from V and 0 bases from J, the gap between germline ends came to 10 bases. CDR1 and CDR2 (germline): SGHKS, YYEKEE (reference sequence).

This clonotype was counted ten times or more. The V and J genes are TRBV5-4 and TRBJ2-2; a possible D gene is TRBD1 (5 bases). This CDR3 is built from 15 residues. Trimming left V 4 bases short and J 0 bases short, with 10 bases between. From germline, CDR1 is SGHNT and CDR2 YYREEE (reference sequence). The chain's CDR3 is CASSRRQPNTGELFF. For the CDR3, the DNA is TGTGCCAGCAGCAGAAGACAGCCGAACACCGGGGAGCTGTTTTTT.

This clonotype was picked up a small number of times. The rearrangement uses TRBV4-3 and TRBJ1-4; TRBD1 matches at 7 bases. The CDR3 covers 19 residues. With 0 bases clipped from V and 0 bases from J, the junction kept 10 bases outside the gene matches. Germline assignment: CDR1 LGHNA and CDR2 YSLEER. The CDR3 loop reads CASSQERGPSYATNEKLFF. The CDR3 coding sequence is TGCGCCAGCAGCCAAGAAAGGGGGCCCTCCTATGCAACTAATGAAAAACTGTTTTTT.

The table lists this clonotype with many counts. This chain joins TRBV5-1 and TRBJ2-5, with D hard to call. V lost 0 bases and J 5 bases, leaving 17 bases between the germline ends. The CDR3 is 16 residues long. Looked up from germline, CDR1 is SGHRS and CDR2 is YFSETQ. The CDR3 DNA sequence: TGCGCCAGCAGCTTGGCCGGCTACTCCGCAGAGGAGACCCAGTACTTC. The encoded protein is CASSLAGYSAEETQYF. Variable domain in full (rest from reference TRBV5-1 and TRBJ2-5): KAGVTQTPRYLIKTRGQQVTLSCSPISGHRSVSWYQQTPGQGLQFLFEYFSETQRNKGNFPGRFSGRQFSNSRSEMNVSTLELGDSALYLCASSLAGYSAEETQYFGPGTRLLVL.

The chain is built from TRBV6-2 or TRBV6-3 and TRBJ2-7; D might be TRBD1 (8 bases). V lost 8 bases, J lost 5 bases, and 22 bases lay in between. The germline V gene has CDR1 MNHEY and CDR2 SVGEGT. The CDR3 contains 15 residues. The CDR3 DNA is TGTGCCAGCCGCTCCAAACAGGGGGGACTAAACGAGCAGTACTTC. This gives the protein CASRSKQGGLNEQYF.

This clonotype came up many times. The J gene is TRBJ1-2, the V gene TRBV29-1; 7 nucleotides match TRBD1. Losses at the gene ends were 7 bases for V and 4 bases for J; bases not matched to a gene: 6. Germline loops: CDR1 SQVTM, CDR2 ANQGSEA. The CDR3 runs 12 residues. DNA for the CDR3: TGCAGCGAAGCCGGACAGGTCTATGGCTACACCTTC. It is translated as CSEAGQVYGYTF.

The sample holds a few counts of this clonotype. The gene calls are TRBV7-3 and TRBJ2-3; 8 bases are a match to TRBD2. The V segment lost 5 bases and the J segment 5 bases; nucleotides outside the gene matches: 12. This CDR3 is built from 16 residues. Germline assignment: CDR1 SGHTA and CDR2 FQGTGA. Here the CDR3 reads CASSPRGGAGGDTQYF. The DNA for the CDR3 is TGTGCCAGCAGCCCTCGGGGGGGGGCTGGAGGAGATACGCAGTATTTT.

The chain combines TRBV20-1 with TRBJ2-3; TRBD2 aligns across 9 bases. The CDR3 covers 13 residues. V gave up 6 bases and J gave up 5 bases; unmatched junction bases: 6. CDR1 is DFQATT and CDR2 is SNEGSKA in the germline V gene (reference sequence). The chain's CDR3 is CSAPRAGGDTQYF. DNA of the CDR3: TGCAGTGCCCCCCGAGCGGGGGGAGATACGCAGTATTTT.

This clonotype showed up many times. V usage is TRBV6-6 and J usage is TRBJ2-7, with D possibly being TRBD1 (6 bases). Germline assignment: CDR1 MNHNY and CDR2 SVGAGI (reference sequence). The V end was cut by 0 bases, the J end by 3 bases, with 12 bases between. The CDR3 sequence is 15 residues long. CDR3 bases: TGTGCCAGCAGTTACTCAACAGGGAGCAGCTACGAGCAGTACGTC. Residues: CASSYSTGSSYEQYV.

This clonotype appeared a few times. The chain links TRBV5-1 to TRBJ2-7, with 7 bases lining up with TRBD1. The V segment lost 4 bases and the J segment 6 bases; nucleotides outside the gene matches: 13. The CDR3 loop spans 15 amino acids. The germline CDR1 and CDR2 sequences are SGHRS and YFSETQ. The CDR3 sequence is CASSAHLGQSGEQYF. In DNA form, the CDR3 reads TGCGCCAGCAGCGCCCACTTGGGACAGTCCGGCGAGCAGTACTTC.

The chain combines TRBV6-1 with TRBJ2-7; 9 nucleotides align to TRBD2. V shed 8 bases, J shed 7 bases, and the junction held 9 bases outside the gene matches. This CDR3 contains 13 residues. Germline V CDR1 and CDR2: MNHNS, SASEGT. The CDR3 sequence: CASGGGAPEEQYF. The CDR3 DNA is TGTGCCAGCGGCGGGGGGGCTCCGGAGGAGCAGTACTTC.

At least ten counts were recorded for this clonotype. The V and J genes are TRBV20-1 and TRBJ2-2; 9 bases are a match to TRBD1. V lost 5 bases, J lost 1 base, and 5 bases stayed unmatched. Germline CDR1 DFQATT, CDR2 SNEGSKA (reference sequence). This CDR3 is built from 15 residues. For the CDR3, the DNA is TGCAGTGCTCATCCGGGACAGGGGAACACCGGGGAGCTGTTTTTT. Translation gives CSAHPGQGNTGELFF.

This clonotype was seen repeatedly, ten times or more. V is TRBV5-1 and J is TRBJ2-3; weak D call: TRBD1 (6 bases). Germline values: CDR1 SGHRS, CDR2 YFSETQ. The length of the CDR3 is 15 residues. V was trimmed by 1 base and J by 5 bases, leaving 14 bases between them. The CDR3 sequence: CASSLYQGPGDTQYF. Written as DNA, the CDR3 is TGCGCCAGCAGCTTGTATCAGGGGCCGGGAGATACGCAGTATTTT.

The chain employs TRBV6-1 and TRBJ1-6; weak D call: TRBD1 (5 bases). Per germline, CDR1 MNHNS and CDR2 SASEGT. The CDR3 is 14 amino acids. Trimming cost V 4 bases and J 9 bases, with 13 bases left between them. CDR3 sequence (DNA): TGTGCCAGCAGTGCCGGGGGAGGAGGTTCACCCCTCCACTTT. Its translation: CASSAGGGGSPLHF.

The chain combines TRBV30 with TRBJ1-1; D is uncertain. Germline V lookup: CDR1 GTSNPN, CDR2 SVGIG (reference sequence). The CDR3 sequence is 13 residues long. V dropped 0 bases and J dropped 6 bases, with 11 bases sitting between them. CDR3 DNA: TGTGCCTGGAGTGTCGATCTCGCCGCTGAAGCTTTCTTT. Its translation: CAWSVDLAAEAFF.

The sample holds a few counts of this clonotype. This chain connects TRBV6-5 to TRBJ1-2; 10 bases line up with TRBD1. From germline, CDR1 is MNHEY and CDR2 SVGAGI. The CDR3 runs 15 residues. Trimming removed 10 bases from V and 7 bases from J; junction bases left unmatched: 15. Written as DNA, the CDR3 is TGTGCCACCACCGGGACAGGGGCCCCCACTATTGGCTACACCTTC. It is translated as CATTGTGAPTIGYTF.

This clonotype was seen more than once but under ten times. V is TRBV6-2 or TRBV6-3 and J is TRBJ1-1, with D tentatively TRBD1 (5 bases). CDR1 is MNHEY and CDR2 is SVGEGT in the germline V gene. Trimming removed 6 bases at V and 4 bases at J, with 12 bases between. The CDR3 contains 13 residues. For the CDR3, the DNA is TGTGCCAGCAGATTGATGGGGGGCACTGAAGCTTTCTTT. This gives the protein CASRLMGGTEAFF.

The chain joins TRBV7-2 to TRBJ2-3; TRBD2 aligns across 8 bases. Germline CDR1 is SGHTA and CDR2 is FQGNSA. The CDR3 spans 16 residues. The ends lost 6 bases at V and 1 base at J; junction bases unmatched: 9. The CDR3 spells CASRSAGLAGTDTQYF. CDR3 in DNA: TGTGCCAGCAGGTCAGCTGGACTAGCCGGCACAGATACGCAGTATTTT.

This chain joins TRBV7-2 and TRBJ1-5; the match to TRBD1 covers 8 bases. The CDR3 covers 14 residues. The trim removed 5 bases at V and 7 bases at J, leaving 7 bases unmatched. Germline CDR1 reads SGHTA; CDR2 reads FQGNSA. The CDR3 DNA reads TGTGCCAGCAGCCCGAACAGGGGGGAGCAGCCCCAGCATTTT. The encoded protein is CASSPNRGEQPQHF. Full variable domain (missing parts from reference TRBV7-2 and TRBJ1-5): GAGVSQSPSNKVTEKGKDVELRCDPISGHTALYWYRQSLGQGLEFLIYFQGNSAPDKSGLPSDRFSAERTGGSVSTLTIQRTQQEDSAVYLCASSPNRGEQPQHFGDGTRLSIL.

The genes are TRBV20-1 and TRBJ2-7; possibly TRBD2 for D (7 bases). CDR1 is DFQATT and CDR2 is SNEGSKA in the germline V gene (reference sequence). V gave up 0 bases and J gave up 10 bases, with 16 bases separating them. CDR3 length: 13 residues. CDR3 nucleotide sequence: TGCAGTGCTAGAGACTTGGGGCGGGGGCTCCAGTACTTC. Translation: CSARDLGRGLQYF.

The J gene is TRBJ2-5, the V gene TRBV3-1, with 14 bases lining up with TRBD2. The length of the CDR3 is 16 residues. Germline trimming cut 3 bases from V and 6 bases from J; bases unmatched to any gene: 6. Per the germline V gene, CDR1 is LGHDT and CDR2 is YNNKEL (reference sequence). CDR3 sequence reads: CASSQGLAGVGKTQYF. CDR3 in DNA: TGTGCCAGCAGCCAGGGACTAGCGGGGGTTGGAAAGACCCAGTACTTC.